Listed here are 4 T cell receptor beta chains from one sample, sequenced in a study of blood T cell repertoires in COVID-19. Repertoires were generated with immunoSEQ multiplex PCR, while TCRdb's copy carries only in-frame clones and drops some. Of around 150,000 clones listed, about nine tenths are singletons. The sequencing input was peripheral blood. Receptors were obtained from a man aged 45-65 years with active or convalescent COVID-19.

The chain recombines TRBV2 with TRBJ1-1, with 7 bases lining up with TRBD1. The CDR3 is 14 residues long. Trimming at V came to 5 bases and at J to 1 base, leaving 4 bases not matched to a gene. Germline V gives CDR1 SNHLY, CDR2 FYNNEI. For the CDR3, the DNA is TGTGCCAGCAGTCGCAGGGGGACGAACACTGAAGCTTTCTTT. Its translation: CASSRRGTNTEAFF.

This clone was recorded a few times. The V and J genes are TRBV18 and TRBJ2-1, with a weak D call TRBD2 (6 bases). CDR1 and CDR2 from the germline V gene are KGHSH and LQKENI. Trimming cost V 0 bases and J 5 bases, with 11 bases left between them. The CDR3 is 15 amino acids. CDR3 bases: TGTGCCAGCTCACCACCGCCCGGGAGCCACAATGAGCAGTTCTTC. This sequence encodes CASSPPPGSHNEQFF. The whole variable domain, remainder taken from reference TRBV18 and TRBJ2-1, is NAGVMQNPRHLVRRRGQEARLRCSPMKGHSHVYWYRQLPEEGLKFMVYLQKENIIDESGMPKERFSAEFPKEGPSILRIQQVVRGDSAAYFCASSPPPGSHNEQFFGPGTRLTVL.

CDR3 sequence (DNA): TGTGCCAGCAGCTCTAGAGACGGGATTGAAAAACTGTTTTTT. Amino acids: CASSSRDGIEKLFF. The chain couples TRBV7-9 to TRBJ1-4; D remains unclear. The germline V gene has CDR1 SEHNR and CDR2 FQNEAQ (reference sequence). V was pared by 4 bases and J by 7 bases, with 13 bases between. The CDR3 contains 14 residues.

The rearrangement links TRBV3-1 (or the pseudogene TRBV3-2) to TRBJ2-3; 9 positions agree with TRBD1. V gave up 4 bases and J gave up 5 bases; unmatched junction bases: 10. CDR1 is LGHDT, CDR2 YNNKEL, per germline (reference sequence). The CDR3 spans 16 residues. The CDR3 loop reads CASSLGTGTGEDTQYF. The CDR3, as DNA: TGTGCCAGCAGCCTCGGGACAGGGACGGGGGAAGATACGCAGTATTTT.